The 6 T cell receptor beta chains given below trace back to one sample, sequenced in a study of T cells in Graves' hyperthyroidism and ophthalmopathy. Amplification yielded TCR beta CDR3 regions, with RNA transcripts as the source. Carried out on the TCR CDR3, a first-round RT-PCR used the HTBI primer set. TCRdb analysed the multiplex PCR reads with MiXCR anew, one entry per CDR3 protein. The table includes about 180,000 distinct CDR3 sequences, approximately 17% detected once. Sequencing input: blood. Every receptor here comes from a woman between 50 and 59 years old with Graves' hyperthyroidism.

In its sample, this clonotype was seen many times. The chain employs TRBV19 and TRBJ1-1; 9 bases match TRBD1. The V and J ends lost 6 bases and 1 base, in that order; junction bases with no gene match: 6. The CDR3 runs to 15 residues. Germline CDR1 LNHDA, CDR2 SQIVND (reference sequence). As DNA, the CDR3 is TGTGCCAGTAGCCCGACAGGGGGGTCGAACACTGAAGCTTTCTTT. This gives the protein CASSPTGGSNTEAFF.

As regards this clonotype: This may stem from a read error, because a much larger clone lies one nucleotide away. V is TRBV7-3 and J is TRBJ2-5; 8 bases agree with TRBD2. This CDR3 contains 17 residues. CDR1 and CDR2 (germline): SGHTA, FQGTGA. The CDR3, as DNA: TGTGCCAGCGGCTTAACGGGCGGGGGGCTCCCCCGGGAGACCCAGTACTTC. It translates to CASGLTGGGLPRETQYF.

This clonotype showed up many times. As DNA, the CDR3 is TGTGCCAGTAGCACCCCAGGGGCTTCGAACACTGAAGCTTTCTTT. Amino acids: CASSTPGASNTEAFF. The V and J genes are TRBV19 and TRBJ1-1, with D maybe TRBD1 (6 bases). Germline loops: CDR1 LNHDA, CDR2 SQIVND (reference sequence). This CDR3 region has 15 residues. Trimming removed 6 bases at V and 1 base at J, with 15 bases between.

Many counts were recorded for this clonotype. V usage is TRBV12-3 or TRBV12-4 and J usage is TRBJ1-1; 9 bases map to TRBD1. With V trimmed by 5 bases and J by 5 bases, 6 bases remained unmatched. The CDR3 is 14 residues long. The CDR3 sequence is CASSDQQGATEAFF. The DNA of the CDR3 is TGTGCCAGCAGTGATCAACAGGGGGCTACTGAAGCTTTCTTT.

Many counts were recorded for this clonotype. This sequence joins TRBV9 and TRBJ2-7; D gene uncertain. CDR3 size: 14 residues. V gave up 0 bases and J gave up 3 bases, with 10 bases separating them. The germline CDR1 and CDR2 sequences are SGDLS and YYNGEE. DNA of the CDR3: TGTGCCAGCAGCGTAGCGGACGGAGTCTACGAGCAGTACTTC. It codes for CASSVADGVYEQYF. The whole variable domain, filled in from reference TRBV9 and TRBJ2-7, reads DSGVTQTPKHLITATGQRVTLRCSPRSGDLSVYWYQQSLDQGLQFLIQYYNGEERAKGNILERFSAQQFPDLHSELNLSSLELGDSALYFCASSVADGVYEQYFGPGTRLTVT.

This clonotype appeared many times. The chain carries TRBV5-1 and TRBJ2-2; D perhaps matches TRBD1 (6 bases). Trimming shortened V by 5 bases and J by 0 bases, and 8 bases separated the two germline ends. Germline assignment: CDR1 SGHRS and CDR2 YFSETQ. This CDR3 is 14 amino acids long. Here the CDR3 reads CASRQGPNTGELFF. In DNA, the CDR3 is TGCGCCAGCAGACAGGGCCCGAACACCGGGGAGCTGTTTTTT.